The 29 T cell receptor beta chains below all came from one sample that was sequenced in a study of blood T cell repertoires in COVID-19. This table comes from immunoSEQ multiplex PCR, and its TCRdb copy is limited to in-frame clones, with some not included. The table records about 140,000 clones, roughly 80% of them present only once. What was sequenced was peripheral blood. These TCRs come from a woman aged 45-65 years with active or convalescent COVID-19.

This clone was recorded once. The rearrangement links TRBV10-1 to TRBJ2-2, with TRBD2 matching 11 bases. The CDR3 is 21 residues long. The V gene's germline CDR1 is WNHNN and CDR2 SYGVQD (reference sequence). J was trimmed by 3 bases and V by 3 bases; bases with no gene match: 18. CDR3 sequence reads: CASSEGAACSGGAADTGELFF. The CDR3 nucleotides read TGCGCCAGCAGTGAAGGCGCCGCGTGTAGCGGGGGGGCCGCCGACACCGGGGAGCTGTTTTTT.

In nucleotides, the CDR3 is TGCAGCGTTGGCCCAGCGGGAGGGCCAAATACGCAGTATTTT. As protein: CSVGPAGGPNTQYF. The chain combines TRBV29-1 with TRBJ2-3, with 10 bases aligning to TRBD2. The J segment lost 7 bases and the V segment lost 4 bases, leaving 8 bases of the junction unmatched. The CDR3 runs to 14 residues. Germline CDR1 SQVTM, CDR2 ANQGSEA.

This clone has ten or more counts. The chain combines TRBV6-5 with TRBJ2-3; 7 nucleotides agree with TRBD1. Germline V CDR1 and CDR2: MNHEY, SVGAGI. The CDR3 totals 14 residues. V lost 5 bases and J lost 1; bases outside the gene matches: 3. The CDR3 DNA is TGTGCCAGCAGTCACAGGGGAGGCACAGATACGCAGTATTTT. Translating it yields CASSHRGGTDTQYF.

The J gene is TRBJ2-7, the V gene TRBV7-2; TRBD2 matches 9 bases. From germline, CDR1 is SGHTA and CDR2 FQGNSA. Trimming took 5 bases from V and 0 from J; bases not matched to a gene: 8. This CDR3 is built from 16 residues. CDR3 residues: CASSDRGSGSSYEQYF. CDR3 DNA: TGTGCCAGCAGCGATAGGGGTAGCGGGAGCTCCTACGAGCAGTACTTC.

V and J are TRBV24-1 and TRBJ2-1; TRBD1 might be the D (6 bases). Germline CDR1 is KGHDR and CDR2 is SFDVKD. This CDR3 comprises 14 residues. The V end lost 5 bases, the J end lost 4 bases, and 11 bases lay between the germline ends. DNA of the CDR3: TGTGCCACCAGTGCCCAACAGGGTTACAATGAGCAGTTCTTC. This encodes CATSAQQGYNEQFF.

The rearrangement uses TRBV3-1 (or the pseudogene TRBV3-2) and TRBJ2-5, with 10 bases fitting TRBD1. V was pared by 3 bases and J by 5 bases, with 6 bases of the junction left unmatched. The germline gives CDR1 LGHDT, CDR2 YNNKEL (reference sequence). The CDR3 spans 15 residues. The CDR3 DNA sequence: TGTGCCAGCAGCCAGATGACAGGGGGCTCGGAGACCCAGTACTTC. The encoded protein is CASSQMTGGSETQYF.

The chain links TRBV4-3 to TRBJ2-7, with 11 nucleotides matching TRBD2. V lost 0 bases and J lost 0; bases outside the gene matches: 7. The CDR3 loop spans 18 amino acids. CDR1 and CDR2 (germline): LGHNA, YSLEER. CDR3 loop: CASSQDASGGPFSYEQYF. In nucleotides, the CDR3 is TGCGCCAGCAGCCAAGATGCTAGCGGGGGGCCTTTCTCCTACGAGCAGTACTTC.

The chain joins TRBV7-2 to TRBJ2-1; D gene uncertain. The CDR3 loop spans 16 amino acids. Per the germline V gene, CDR1 is SGHTA and CDR2 is FQGNSA. Trimming took 2 bases from V and 3 from J, leaving 14 bases between them. CDR3 nucleotides: TGTGCCAGCAGCTTATCAGCGCGTAAGATCTACAATGAGCAGTTCTTC. As protein: CASSLSARKIYNEQFF.

Only a few counts were recorded for this clone. The junction differs from germline at one of its ends, possibly a read error. V and J are TRBV2 and TRBJ2-1; D gene ambiguous. From germline, CDR1 is SNHLY and CDR2 FYNNEI. The CDR3 is 14 amino acids. The CDR3 DNA follows: TGTGCCAGCAGAGAAGGTAGTCTCCACAATGAGCAGTTCTTC. Translated, it gives CASREGSLHNEQFF.

The genes are TRBV7-6 and TRBJ2-1, with no clear D. The CDR3 contains 8 residues. Germline lookup yields CDR1 SGHVS and CDR2 FNYEAQ. The CDR3 here is CAIHEQFF. CDR3 sequence (DNA): TGTGCTATTCATGAGCAGTTCTTC.

This clone was recorded only once. The V call is TRBV3-1 (or the pseudogene TRBV3-2), the J call TRBJ1-2; possibly TRBD1 for D (5 bases). The germline V and J ends were trimmed by 4 bases and 5 bases, with 14 bases remaining between them. From germline, CDR1 is LGHDT and CDR2 YNNKEL (reference sequence). The length of the CDR3 is 14 residues. The CDR3 protein is CASSLRGRTYGYTF. The CDR3 region has the DNA TGTGCCAGCAGCCTAAGGGGTAGGACATATGGCTACACCTTC.

This chain links TRBV5-5 with TRBJ2-3; 8 bases align to TRBD1. Germline V gene sequence: CDR1 SGHKS, CDR2 YYEKEE (reference sequence). This CDR3 has 15 residues. V lost 7 bases to trimming and J lost 6 bases; unmatched junction nucleotides: 13. The CDR3 region is CASLLVGQGKDTQYF. The CDR3 DNA sequence: TGTGCCAGCCTACTCGTCGGACAGGGCAAGGATACGCAGTATTTT.

As DNA, the CDR3 is TGTGCCAGCTCAGTTTCAGGAACTAATGAAAAACTGTTTTTT. Its translation: CASSVSGTNEKLFF. This chain links TRBV28 with TRBJ1-4; D remains ambiguous. Germline assignment: CDR1 MDHEN and CDR2 SYDVKM. Trimming took 8 bases from V and 1 from J, leaving 11 bases between them. CDR3 length equals 14 residues.

The rearrangement uses TRBV2 and TRBJ2-1, with D perhaps TRBD2 (6 bases). Germline V gene sequence: CDR1 SNHLY, CDR2 FYNNEI. This CDR3 is built from 14 residues. V lost 6 bases and J 8 bases, leaving 17 bases between the germline ends. The CDR3 here is CASSENRGGDEQFF. The CDR3 DNA reads TGTGCCAGCAGCGAGAACCGGGGCGGGGATGAGCAGTTCTTC. The full variable domain, with the rest looked up from reference TRBV2 and TRBJ2-1, is EPEVTQTPSHQVTQMGQEVILRCVPISNHLYFYWYRQILGQKVEFLVSFYNNEISEKSEIFDDQFSVERPDGSNFTLKIRSTKLEDSAMYFCASSENRGGDEQFFGPGTRLTVL.

The V and J genes are TRBV5-8 and TRBJ1-2, with D possibly matching TRBD1 (5 bases). CDR3 length equals 14 residues. Looked up from germline, CDR1 is SGHTS and CDR2 is YDEGEE. V was cut by 0 bases and J by 6 bases, with 12 bases left in between. This chain's CDR3 is CASSLDGDSNGYTF. CDR3 nucleotides: TGTGCCAGCAGCTTGGATGGGGACTCAAATGGCTACACCTTC.

The chain joins TRBV10-3 to TRBJ2-3, with D tentatively TRBD1 (5 bases). V was shortened by 0 bases and J by 1 base, with 14 bases between the two germline ends. The V gene's germline CDR1 is ENHRY and CDR2 SYGVKD. The CDR3 covers 17 residues. CDR3 nucleotides: TGTGCCATCAGTGAGTCGGACGGTCAGGGTCGCACAGATACGCAGTATTTT. Encoded protein: CAISESDGQGRTDTQYF.

The V gene is TRBV27, the J gene TRBJ1-5; D is unclear. The CDR3 loop spans 15 amino acids. Deletions cut 2 bases from V and 4 bases from J, with 12 bases between. Germline V CDR1 and CDR2: MNHEY, SMNVEV (reference sequence). The CDR3 DNA reads as TGTGCCAGCAGTTTAGTGATGGGCCTTAATCAGCCCCAGCATTTT. Amino acid sequence: CASSLVMGLNQPQHF.

In its sample, this clone was seen once. The chain carries TRBV12-3 or TRBV12-4 and TRBJ1-4, with D possibly being TRBD1 (5 bases). This CDR3 region has 13 residues. V lost 5 bases to trimming and J lost 4 bases, with 8 bases between them. CDR3 nucleotides: TGTGCCAGCAGTCTCGACAGTAATGAAAAACTGTTTTTT. This gives the protein CASSLDSNEKLFF.

This clone occurred many times. The chain is built from TRBV5-1 and TRBJ2-1; TRBD2 matches at 7 bases. The V gene's germline CDR1 is SGHRS and CDR2 YFSETQ. V lost 0 bases to trimming and J lost 6 bases; unmatched junction nucleotides: 6. CDR3 size: 15 residues. DNA for the CDR3: TGCGCCAGCAGCTTGGGGACTAGGGCTTTCAATGAGCAGTTCTTC. This codes for CASSLGTRAFNEQFF.

CDR3 DNA: TGCGCCAGCAGGAACGCAGATGCATCATATAATTCACCCCTCCACTTT. Protein product: CASRNADASYNSPLHF. The chain recombines TRBV10-2 with TRBJ1-6, with no clear D. V was pared by 6 bases and J by 4 bases, with 16 bases between. The CDR3 sequence is 16 residues long. Per germline, CDR1 WSHSY and CDR2 SAAADI.

The chain joins TRBV9 to TRBJ2-7; 7 bases align to TRBD1. The CDR3 is 14 amino acids. V lost 0 bases and J lost 7; bases outside the gene matches: 7. In germline, CDR1 is SGDLS, CDR2 YYNGEE. CDR3 protein: CASSVGQAGGEQYF. Written as DNA, the CDR3 is TGTGCCAGCAGCGTAGGTCAGGCAGGGGGTGAGCAGTACTTC.

This clone was detected ten times or more. The V and J genes are TRBV9 and TRBJ1-5; D might be TRBD1 (5 bases). Trimming removed 2 bases at V and 9 bases at J, with 12 bases between. The V gene's germline CDR1 is SGDLS and CDR2 YYNGEE. The CDR3 contains 13 residues. CDR3 region: CASSVRGMGPQHF. For the CDR3, the DNA is TGTGCCAGCAGCGTCCGGGGGATGGGGCCCCAGCATTTT.

The chain employs TRBV9 and TRBJ2-2; TRBD1 agrees at 9 bases. The CDR3 is made up of 16 amino acids. From germline, CDR1 is SGDLS and CDR2 YYNGEE. The ends lost 0 bases at V and 6 bases at J; junction bases unmatched: 6. The CDR3 nucleotides read TGTGCCAGCAGCGTAGGGGACAGGGATGGGGCCGGGGAGCTGTTTTTT. The encoded protein is CASSVGDRDGAGELFF.

The chain uses TRBV28 and TRBJ2-3, with 7 positions matching TRBD2. The CDR3 totals 17 residues. Germline CDR1 MDHEN, CDR2 SYDVKM. Trimming at V came to 6 bases and at J to 0 bases, leaving 12 bases not matched to a gene. The CDR3 sequence: CASSSISGDQSTDTQYF. For the CDR3, the DNA is TGTGCCAGCAGCTCTATCAGCGGGGACCAGAGCACAGATACGCAGTATTTT.

V is TRBV28 and J is TRBJ2-6, with 13 bases identical to TRBD2. J gave up 4 bases and V 2 bases, and 11 bases lay outside the gene matches. Germline V lookup: CDR1 MDHEN, CDR2 SYDVKM. The CDR3 has 20 amino acids. The CDR3 region is CASSLTIGTSGEGGANVLTF. The CDR3 coding sequence is TGTGCCAGCAGTTTAACCATTGGGACTAGCGGGGAGGGAGGGGCCAACGTCCTGACTTTC.

This clone was seen only once. This chain's CDR3 is CASKDTHSGANVLTF. DNA of the CDR3: TGTGCCAGTAAAGACACACACTCTGGGGCCAACGTCCTGACTTTC. The chain has TRBV19 and TRBJ2-6; the D is unclear. CDR1 is LNHDA, CDR2 SQIVND, per germline (reference sequence). V was trimmed by 7 bases and J by 0 bases, leaving 10 bases between them. This CDR3 has 15 amino acids.

The V gene is TRBV6-1, the J gene TRBJ2-7; TRBD2 aligns across 7 bases. Unmatched junction bases numbered 10, after V lost 2 bases and J lost 0 bases. This CDR3 is 17 amino acids long. From germline, CDR1 is MNHNS and CDR2 SASEGT. The DNA for the CDR3 is TGTGCCAGCAGTGAAAGGTCATCGGGACTACACTCCTACGAGCAGTACTTC. Amino acids: CASSERSSGLHSYEQYF.

The J gene is TRBJ2-3, the V gene TRBV6-2 or TRBV6-3, with 9 nucleotides matching TRBD1. CDR3 size: 15 residues. The ends lost 6 bases at V and 6 bases at J; junction bases unmatched: 10. In germline, CDR1 is MNHEY, CDR2 SVGEGT. The CDR3 DNA is TGTGCCAGCAGCCCCGTACAGGGGGCGTGGGATACGCAGTATTTT. Encoded protein: CASSPVQGAWDTQYF.

The chain combines TRBV4-3 with TRBJ1-2, with D hard to call. Per germline, CDR1 LGHNA and CDR2 YSLEER. The length of the CDR3 is 15 residues. V was pared by 1 base and J by 4 bases, with 13 bases between. The CDR3 here is CASSQVFGDSYGYTF. In DNA form, the CDR3 reads TGCGCCAGCAGCCAAGTCTTCGGGGATTCCTATGGCTACACCTTC.